The 9 T cell receptor beta chains below were found in one sample sequenced in a study of T cell responses to AZD1222 COVID-19 vaccine. Measured with immunoSEQ multiplex PCR; TCRdb has only the in-frame clones, and not every one. The table includes about 140,000 clones, roughly 89% detected once. The sample was peripheral blood, taken on day 0 of AZD1222 vaccination. These receptors were taken from an adult in good health.

This rearrangement joins TRBV12-3 or TRBV12-4 to TRBJ1-5; D unclear. The length of the CDR3 is 13 residues. Deletions cut 6 bases from V and 3 bases from J, with 9 bases between. DNA of the CDR3: TGTGCCAGCAGCCTCGGCACCAATCAGCCCCAGCATTTT. Its protein is CASSLGTNQPQHF.

This chain links TRBV5-1 with TRBJ1-1; D is uncertain. Trimming removed 0 bases at V and 4 bases at J, with 16 bases between. Germline V gives CDR1 SGHRS, CDR2 YFSETQ. The CDR3 consists of 16 residues. This CDR3 is CASSLEGSTLGTEAFF. CDR3 nucleotides: TGCGCCAGCAGCTTGGAGGGCAGCACACTGGGCACTGAAGCTTTCTTT.

The chain uses TRBV18 and TRBJ1-1; TRBD1 aligns across 7 bases. The CDR3 length is 14 residues. The junction had 7 bases not matched to a gene; V was cut back by 3 bases and J by 6 bases. The V gene's germline CDR1 is KGHSH and CDR2 LQKENI. The CDR3 nucleotides read TGTGCCAGCTCACCTTCTCAGGGGGGCGCTGAAGCTTTCTTT. The encoded protein is CASSPSQGGAEAFF.

This clone occurred once. V and J are TRBV3-1 (or the pseudogene TRBV3-2) and TRBJ2-4; no clear D gene. Germline V gene sequence: CDR1 LGHDT, CDR2 YNNKEL (reference sequence). The CDR3 is 15 amino acids. Between the trimmed V and J ends, which lost 4 bases and 0 bases, there was a span of 10 bases. The CDR3: CASSLGVLAKNIQYF. CDR3 DNA: TGTGCCAGCAGCCTTGGAGTACTAGCCAAAAACATTCAGTACTTC.

The V and J genes are TRBV27 and TRBJ1-1; 8 bases line up with TRBD1. The J segment lost 3 bases and the V segment lost 2 bases, leaving 14 bases of the junction unmatched. CDR1 is MNHEY, CDR2 SMNVEV, per germline (reference sequence). This CDR3 is 18 amino acids long. The CDR3 region is CASSLGLGAGGFDTEAFF. The CDR3 DNA reads TGTGCCAGCAGTTTAGGTCTTGGGGCAGGGGGCTTTGACACTGAAGCTTTCTTT.

This rearrangement joins TRBV5-4 to TRBJ2-5; unclear D gene. The CDR3 runs 13 residues. Germline loops: CDR1 SGHNT, CDR2 YYREEE (reference sequence). Trimming shortened V by 2 bases and J by 0 bases, and 5 bases separated the two germline ends. The CDR3 DNA sequence: TGTGCCAGCAGCTTTTGGAACCAAGAGACCCAGTACTTC. Amino acid sequence: CASSFWNQETQYF.

V gene TRBV7-9 combines with J gene TRBJ2-5; D remains unclear. The CDR3 totals 15 residues. Trimming cost V 3 bases and J 3 bases, with 14 bases left between them. Per the germline V gene, CDR1 is SEHNR and CDR2 is FQNEAQ (reference sequence). The CDR3 DNA reads TGTGCCAGCAGCTTCCACCGCCCTTCAAAAGAGACCCAGTACTTC. Its protein is CASSFHRPSKETQYF.

The rearrangement uses TRBV9 and TRBJ2-1, with 9 positions matching TRBD2. The ends lost 0 bases at V and 7 bases at J; junction bases unmatched: 5. The length of the CDR3 is 15 residues. Per the germline V gene, CDR1 is SGDLS and CDR2 is YYNGEE. In nucleotides, the CDR3 is TGTGCCAGCAGCGTAGGTAGCGGGAGTTGGAATGAGCAGTTCTTC. It yields the protein CASSVGSGSWNEQFF.

The chain joins TRBV27 to TRBJ2-5; TRBD2 might be the D (6 bases). Trimming removed 5 bases at V and 6 bases at J, with 16 bases between. Germline-derived CDR1 and CDR2 are MNHEY and SMNVEV (reference sequence). The CDR3 extends over 14 amino acids. For the CDR3, the DNA is TGTGCCAGCAGTCCAGGGACTGGTGGGAAGACCCAGTACTTC. It is translated as CASSPGTGGKTQYF.